What follows describes a single T cell receptor (beta chain). The data are from a study of blood T cell repertoires in COVID-19. The CDR3 consists of 13 residues. Germline CDR1 is SGHRS and CDR2 is YFSETQ. Losses at the gene ends were 4 bases for V and 7 bases for J; bases not matched to a gene: 5. Here immunoSEQ multiplex PCR was the method, and the copy in TCRdb shows in-frame clones only, minus some. The sample has approximately 260,000 clones, 75% to 85% seen once. Input material: peripheral blood. The V and J genes are TRBV5-1 and TRBJ1-2; 9 nucleotides match TRBD1. The sequence was collected from a woman aged 55-70 years with active or convalescent COVID-19. The DNA for the CDR3 is TGCGCCAGCAGCCCCGGGACAGGGAGTGGCTACACCTTC. It yields the protein CASSPGTGSGYTF.